This is a list of T cell receptor beta chains from one sample in a study of T-cell memory formation after mild COVID-19. TCRdb analysed the 5' RACE reads with MiXCR anew, one entry per CDR3 protein. The table has about 540,000 distinct CDR3 sequences, roughly 20% seen once. The sequenced sample consisted of PBMCs or a T cell subset sorted from them (not recorded which). Receptor source: an adult woman who had mild COVID-19 (a few samples of this study predate the infection). Cell type and time point are not known. Both conserved end residues are part of each CDR3. A D gene is named only where the DNA matches it firmly. Not every row has a clone size; where given, it reads once, few, many or a size class.

d_gene,v_gene,j_gene,abundance,CDR3aa,CDR3nt
TRBD1,TRBV27,TRBJ1-5,NA,CASRSGQAQGPQHF,TGTGCCAGCAGGTCGGGACAGGCCCAGGGTCCCCAGCATTTT
NA,TRBV7-3,TRBJ2-7,few,CASRFPVYEQYF,TGTGCCAGCAGGTTCCCGGTCTACGAGCAGTACTTC
NA,TRBV20-1,TRBJ1-3,NA,CSAREGNTIYF,TGCAGTGCTAGGGAGGGAAACACCATATATTTT
TRBD2,TRBV10-3,TRBJ2-1,NA,CAISHGLAGEQFF,TGTGCCATCAGTCATGGACTAGCGGGTGAGCAGTTCTTC
NA,TRBV5-5,TRBJ2-2,many,CASSLGRGNTGELFF,TGTGCCAGCAGCTTGGGACGGGGAAACACCGGGGAGCTGTTTTTT
TRBD2,TRBV24-1,TRBJ2-1,NA,CATSGGWKENEQFF,TGTGCCACTTCCGGGGGGTGGAAAGAGAATGAGCAGTTCTTC
NA,TRBV19,TRBJ1-1,NA,CASSPQGRGEAFF,TGTGCCAGTAGTCCTCAGGGGCGGGGTGAAGCTTTCTTT
NA,TRBV12-3/TRBV12-4,TRBJ2-3,NA,CASSLALLTDTQYF,TGTGCCAGCAGTTTAGCTTTACTAACCGATACGCAGTATTTT
NA,TRBV4-3,TRBJ2-1,once,CASSQVGGLDYNEQFF,TGCGCCAGCAGCCAAGTTGGCGGGCTAGACTACAATGAGCAGTTCTTC
NA,TRBV7-9,TRBJ2-7,many,CASSSTSPSGGEQYF,TGTGCCAGCAGCTCCACAAGCCCTTCTGGAGGCGAGCAGTACTTC
NA,TRBV7-9,TRBJ2-3,NA,CASSTPYRGSTDTQYF,TGTGCCAGCAGCACGCCTTATCGGGGGAGCACAGATACGCAGTATTTT
NA,TRBV7-9,TRBJ2-3,NA,CASSLDRISDTQYF,TGTGCCAGCAGCTTAGACAGGATTTCAGATACGCAGTATTTT
TRBD2,TRBV7-3,TRBJ2-1,many,CASSPGGTSGFGEQFF,TGTGCCAGCAGCCCGGGCGGGACTAGCGGATTTGGTGAGCAGTTCTTC